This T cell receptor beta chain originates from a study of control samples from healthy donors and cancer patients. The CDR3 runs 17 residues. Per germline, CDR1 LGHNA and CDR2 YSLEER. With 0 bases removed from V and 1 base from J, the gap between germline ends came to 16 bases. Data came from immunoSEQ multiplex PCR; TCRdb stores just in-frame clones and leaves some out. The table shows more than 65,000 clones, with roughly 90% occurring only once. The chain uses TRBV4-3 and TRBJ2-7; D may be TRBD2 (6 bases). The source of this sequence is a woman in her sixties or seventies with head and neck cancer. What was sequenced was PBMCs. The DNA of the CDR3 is TGCGCCAGCAGCCAAGAAGTGCCGGGACTCCTTTCCTACGAGCAGTACTTC. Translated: CASSQEVPGLLSYEQYF.